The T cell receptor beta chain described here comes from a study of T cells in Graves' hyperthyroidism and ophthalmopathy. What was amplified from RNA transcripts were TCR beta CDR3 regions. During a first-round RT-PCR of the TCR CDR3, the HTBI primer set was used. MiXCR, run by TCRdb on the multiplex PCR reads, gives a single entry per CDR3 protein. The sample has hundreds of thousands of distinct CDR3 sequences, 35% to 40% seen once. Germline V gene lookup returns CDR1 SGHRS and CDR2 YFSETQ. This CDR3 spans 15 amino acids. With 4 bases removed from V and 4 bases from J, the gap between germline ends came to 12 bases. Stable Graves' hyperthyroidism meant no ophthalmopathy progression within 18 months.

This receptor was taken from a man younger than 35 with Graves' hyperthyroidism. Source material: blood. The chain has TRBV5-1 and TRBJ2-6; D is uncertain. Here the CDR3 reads CASSPGESGANVLTF. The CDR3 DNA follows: TGCGCCAGCAGCCCGGGTGAGAGCGGGGCCAACGTCCTGACTTTC.